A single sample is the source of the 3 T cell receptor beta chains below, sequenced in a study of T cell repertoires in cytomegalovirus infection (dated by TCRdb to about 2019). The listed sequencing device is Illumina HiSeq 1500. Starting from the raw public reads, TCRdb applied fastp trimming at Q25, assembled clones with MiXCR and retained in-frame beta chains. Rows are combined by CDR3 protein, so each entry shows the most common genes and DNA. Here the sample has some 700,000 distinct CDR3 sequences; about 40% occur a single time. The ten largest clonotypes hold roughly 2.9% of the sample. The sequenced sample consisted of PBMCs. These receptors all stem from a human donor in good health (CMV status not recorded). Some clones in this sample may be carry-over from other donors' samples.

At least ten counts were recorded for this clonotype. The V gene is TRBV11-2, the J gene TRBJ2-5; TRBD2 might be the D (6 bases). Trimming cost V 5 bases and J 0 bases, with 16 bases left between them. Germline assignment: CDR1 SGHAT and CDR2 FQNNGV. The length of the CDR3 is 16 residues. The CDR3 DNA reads TGTGCCAGCAGCGGGAGGACTTGGGTGTACCAAGAGACCCAGTACTTC. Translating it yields CASSGRTWVYQETQYF. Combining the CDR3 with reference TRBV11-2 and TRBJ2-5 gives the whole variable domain EAGVAQSPRYKIIEKRQSVAFWCNPISGHATLYWYQQILGQGPKLLIQFQNNGVVDDSQLPKDRFSAERLKGVDSTLKIQPAKLEDSAVYLCASSGRTWVYQETQYFGPGTRLLVL.

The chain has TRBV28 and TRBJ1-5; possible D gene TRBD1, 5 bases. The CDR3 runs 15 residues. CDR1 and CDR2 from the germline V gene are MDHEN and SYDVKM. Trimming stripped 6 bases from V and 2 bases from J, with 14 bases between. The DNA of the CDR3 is TGTGCCAGCAGGAATACCAGGGTGGGCAATCAGCCCCAGCATTTT. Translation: CASRNTRVGNQPQHF.

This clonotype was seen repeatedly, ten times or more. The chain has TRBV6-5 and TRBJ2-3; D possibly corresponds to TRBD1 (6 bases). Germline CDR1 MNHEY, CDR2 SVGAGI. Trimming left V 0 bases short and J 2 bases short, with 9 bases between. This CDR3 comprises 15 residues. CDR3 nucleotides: TGTGCCAGCAGTTACTCTCAGGGGTCCACAGATACGCAGTATTTT. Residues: CASSYSQGSTDTQYF.